This T cell receptor beta chain was found in a study of T cells after yellow fever vaccination. Germline CDR1 is GTSNPN and CDR2 is SVGIG (reference sequence). V was clipped by 0 bases and J by 3 bases, with 15 bases between them. The CDR3 is 16 residues long. Template-switching 5'RACE yielded the TCR cDNA; a universal primer site and UMIs were added in the process. MiXCR, applied by TCRdb to the 5' RACE reads, yields one record per CDR3 protein. The table has almost 30,000 distinct CDR3 sequences, 6.3% seen once; the top ten hold around 25%. The study, taken as a whole, reports: Just a small share of clonotypes turned up in the CD4 compartment as well as the CD8 compartment.

Sequenced here: PBMCs, either bulk or a sorted T-cell subset (CD4+, CD8+, memory, or dextramer-sorted; not recorded which), sampled on the day of the yellow fever booster vaccination. The chain carries TRBV30 and TRBJ2-1, with D unclear. This TCR was recovered from a man aged 25 to 40 who received the YFV17D yellow fever vaccine. CDR3 in amino acids: CAWSVEGYLLYNEQFF. DNA of the CDR3: TGTGCCTGGAGTGTTGAAGGATACCTACTCTACAATGAGCAGTTCTTC.